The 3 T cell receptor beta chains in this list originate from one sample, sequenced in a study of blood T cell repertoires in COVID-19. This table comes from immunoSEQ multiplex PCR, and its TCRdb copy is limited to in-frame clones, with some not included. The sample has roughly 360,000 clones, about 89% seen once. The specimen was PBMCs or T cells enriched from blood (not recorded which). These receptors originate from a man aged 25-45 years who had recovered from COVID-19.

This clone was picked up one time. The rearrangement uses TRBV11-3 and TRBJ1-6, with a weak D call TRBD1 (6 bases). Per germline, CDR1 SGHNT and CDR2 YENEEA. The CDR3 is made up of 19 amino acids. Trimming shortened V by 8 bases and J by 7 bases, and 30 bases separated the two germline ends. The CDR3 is CASRTSSEVPGQKNSPLHF. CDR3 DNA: TGTGCCAGCCGCACCTCAAGCGAAGTTCCCGGACAGAAAAATTCACCCCTCCACTTT.

CDR3 in amino acids: CAISELRFYGYTF. Written as DNA, the CDR3 is TGTGCCATCAGTGAGCTGAGGTTCTATGGCTACACCTTC. This chain uses TRBV10-3 with TRBJ1-2; D is uncertain. CDR1 and CDR2 from the germline V gene are ENHRY and SYGVKD. The V end lost 2 bases, the J end lost 4 bases, and 8 bases lay between the germline ends. The CDR3 spans 13 residues.

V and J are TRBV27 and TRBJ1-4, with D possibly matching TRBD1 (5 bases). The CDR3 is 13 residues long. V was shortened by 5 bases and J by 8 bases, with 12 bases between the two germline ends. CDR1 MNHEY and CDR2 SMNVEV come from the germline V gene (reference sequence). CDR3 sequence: CASSRTSNEKLFF. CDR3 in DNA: TGTGCCAGCAGTCGGACATCCAACGAAAAACTGTTTTTT.